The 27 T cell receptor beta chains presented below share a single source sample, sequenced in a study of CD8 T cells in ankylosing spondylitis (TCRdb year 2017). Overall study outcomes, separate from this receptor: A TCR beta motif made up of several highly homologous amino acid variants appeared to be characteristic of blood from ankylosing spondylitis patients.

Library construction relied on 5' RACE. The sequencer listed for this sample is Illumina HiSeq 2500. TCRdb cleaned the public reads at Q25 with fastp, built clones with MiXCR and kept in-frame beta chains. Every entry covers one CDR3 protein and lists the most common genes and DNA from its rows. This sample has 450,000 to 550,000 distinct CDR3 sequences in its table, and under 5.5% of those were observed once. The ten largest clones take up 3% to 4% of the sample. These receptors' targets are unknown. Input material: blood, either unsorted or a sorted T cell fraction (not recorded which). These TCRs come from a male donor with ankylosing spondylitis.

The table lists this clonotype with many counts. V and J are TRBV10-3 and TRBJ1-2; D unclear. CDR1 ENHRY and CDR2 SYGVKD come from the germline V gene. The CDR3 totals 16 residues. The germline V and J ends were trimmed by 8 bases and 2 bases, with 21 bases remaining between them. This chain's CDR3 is CAISSERGQPNYGYTF. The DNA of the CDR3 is TGTGCCATCTCGTCCGAGAGAGGGCAGCCCAACTATGGCTACACCTTC.

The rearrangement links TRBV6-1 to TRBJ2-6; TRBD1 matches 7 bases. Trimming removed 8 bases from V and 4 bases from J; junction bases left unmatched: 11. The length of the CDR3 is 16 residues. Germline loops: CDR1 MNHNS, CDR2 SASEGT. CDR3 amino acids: CASSGQWPRGANVLTF. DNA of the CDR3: TGTGCCAGCTCGGGACAGTGGCCTAGGGGGGCCAACGTCCTGACTTTC.

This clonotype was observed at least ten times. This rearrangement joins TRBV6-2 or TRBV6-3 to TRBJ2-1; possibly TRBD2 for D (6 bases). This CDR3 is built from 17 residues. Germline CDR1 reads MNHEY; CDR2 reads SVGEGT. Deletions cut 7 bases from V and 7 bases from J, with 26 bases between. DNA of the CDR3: TGTGCCAGCAAGGACTACCCGGTTGGGCTTATCCGAAATGAGCAGTTCTTC. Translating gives CASKDYPVGLIRNEQFF.

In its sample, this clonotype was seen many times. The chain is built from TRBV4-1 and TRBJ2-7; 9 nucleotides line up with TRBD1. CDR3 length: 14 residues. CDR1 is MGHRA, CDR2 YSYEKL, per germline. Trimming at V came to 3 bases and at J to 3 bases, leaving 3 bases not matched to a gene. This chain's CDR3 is CASSQGQGLYEQYF. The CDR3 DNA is TGCGCCAGCAGCCAGGGACAGGGCCTCTACGAGCAGTACTTC.

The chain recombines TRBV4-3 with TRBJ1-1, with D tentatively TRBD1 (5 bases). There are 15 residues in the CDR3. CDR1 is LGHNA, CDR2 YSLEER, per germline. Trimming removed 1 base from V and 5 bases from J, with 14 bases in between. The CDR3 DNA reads TGCGCCAGCAGCCAAGCCCAGGGCCGGGGAACTGAAGCTTTCTTT. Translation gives CASSQAQGRGTEAFF.

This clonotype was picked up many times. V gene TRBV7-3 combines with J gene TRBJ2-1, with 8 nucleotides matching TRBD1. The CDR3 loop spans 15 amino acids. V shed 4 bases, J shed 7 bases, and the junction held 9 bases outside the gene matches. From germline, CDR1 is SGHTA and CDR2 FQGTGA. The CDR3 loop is CASSSDRVFGNEQFF. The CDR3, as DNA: TGTGCCAGCAGCTCGGACAGGGTCTTTGGGAATGAGCAGTTCTTC.

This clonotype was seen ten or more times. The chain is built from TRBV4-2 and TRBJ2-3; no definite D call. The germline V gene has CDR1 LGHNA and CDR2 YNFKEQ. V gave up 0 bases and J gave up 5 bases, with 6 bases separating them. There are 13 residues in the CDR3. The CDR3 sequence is CASSQDRVDTQYF. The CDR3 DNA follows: TGTGCCAGCAGCCAAGATAGAGTAGATACGCAGTATTTT.

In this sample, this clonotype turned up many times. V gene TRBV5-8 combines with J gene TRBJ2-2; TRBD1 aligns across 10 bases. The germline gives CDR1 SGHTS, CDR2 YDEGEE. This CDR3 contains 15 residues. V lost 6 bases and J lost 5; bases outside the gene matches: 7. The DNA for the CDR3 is TGTGCCAGCATGCGACAGGGGGCGCGAACCGGGGAGCTGTTTTTT. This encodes CASMRQGARTGELFF.

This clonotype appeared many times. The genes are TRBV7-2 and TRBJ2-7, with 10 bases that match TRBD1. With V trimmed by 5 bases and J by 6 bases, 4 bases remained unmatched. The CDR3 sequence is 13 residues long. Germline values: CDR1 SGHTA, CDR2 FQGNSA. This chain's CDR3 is CASSRDRGSEQYF. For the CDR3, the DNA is TGTGCCAGCAGCCGGGACAGGGGTTCCGAGCAGTACTTC.

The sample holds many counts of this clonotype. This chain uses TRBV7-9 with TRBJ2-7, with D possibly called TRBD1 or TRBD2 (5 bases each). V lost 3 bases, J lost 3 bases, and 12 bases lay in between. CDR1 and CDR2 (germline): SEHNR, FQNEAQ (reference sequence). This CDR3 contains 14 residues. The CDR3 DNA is TGTGCCAGCAGCTTGAGGGGAACGGGCTACGAGCAGTACTTC. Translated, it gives CASSLRGTGYEQYF.

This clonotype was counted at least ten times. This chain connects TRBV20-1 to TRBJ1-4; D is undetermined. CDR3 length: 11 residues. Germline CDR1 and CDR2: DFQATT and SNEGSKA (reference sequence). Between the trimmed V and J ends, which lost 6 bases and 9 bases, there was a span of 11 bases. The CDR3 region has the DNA TGCAGTGCGGCCCGGGATCAAAAACTGTTTTTT. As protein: CSAARDQKLFF.

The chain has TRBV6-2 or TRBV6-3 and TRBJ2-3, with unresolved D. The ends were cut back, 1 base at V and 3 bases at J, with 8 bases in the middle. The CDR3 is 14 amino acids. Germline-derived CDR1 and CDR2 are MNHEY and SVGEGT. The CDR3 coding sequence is TGTGCCAGCAGTTACTATCTCAATACAGATACGCAGTATTTT. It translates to CASSYYLNTDTQYF.

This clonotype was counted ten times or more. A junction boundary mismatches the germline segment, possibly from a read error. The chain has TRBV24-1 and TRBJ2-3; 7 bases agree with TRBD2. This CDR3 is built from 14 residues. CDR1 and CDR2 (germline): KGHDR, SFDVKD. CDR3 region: CATSDPTSTDTQYF. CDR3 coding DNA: TGTGCCACCAGTGATCCGACTAGCACTGATACGCAGTATTTT.

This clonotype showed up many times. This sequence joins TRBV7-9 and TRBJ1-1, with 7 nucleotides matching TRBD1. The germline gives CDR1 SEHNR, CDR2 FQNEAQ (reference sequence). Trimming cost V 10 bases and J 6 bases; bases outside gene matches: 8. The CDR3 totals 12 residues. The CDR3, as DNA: TGTGCCACCAGGACAGGATTAGCTGAAGCTTTCTTT. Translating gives CATRTGLAEAFF.

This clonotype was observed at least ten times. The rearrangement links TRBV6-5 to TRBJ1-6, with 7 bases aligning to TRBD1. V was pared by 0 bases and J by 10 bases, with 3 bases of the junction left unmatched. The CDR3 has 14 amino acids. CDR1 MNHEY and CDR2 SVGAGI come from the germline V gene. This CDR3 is CASSYSTGISPLHF. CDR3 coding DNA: TGTGCCAGCAGTTACTCGACAGGGATCTCACCCCTCCACTTT.

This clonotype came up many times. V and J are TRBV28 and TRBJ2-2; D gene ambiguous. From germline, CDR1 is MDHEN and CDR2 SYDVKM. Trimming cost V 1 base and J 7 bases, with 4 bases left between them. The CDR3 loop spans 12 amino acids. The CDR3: CASSLSFGELFF. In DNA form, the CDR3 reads TGTGCCAGCAGTTTATCATTCGGGGAGCTGTTTTTT.

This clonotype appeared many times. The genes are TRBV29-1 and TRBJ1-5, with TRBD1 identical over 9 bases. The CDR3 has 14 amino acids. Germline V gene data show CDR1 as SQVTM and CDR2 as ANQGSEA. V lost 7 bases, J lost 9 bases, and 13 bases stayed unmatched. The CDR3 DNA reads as TGCAGCGCCACGGACGGACAGGGGACCGCGCCCCAGCATTTT. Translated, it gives CSATDGQGTAPQHF.

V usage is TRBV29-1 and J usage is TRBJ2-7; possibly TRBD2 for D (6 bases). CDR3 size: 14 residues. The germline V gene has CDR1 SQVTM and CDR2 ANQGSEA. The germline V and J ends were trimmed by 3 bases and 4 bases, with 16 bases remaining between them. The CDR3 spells CSVEEGAGFYEQYF. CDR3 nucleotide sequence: TGCAGCGTTGAGGAGGGAGCAGGATTTTACGAGCAGTACTTC.

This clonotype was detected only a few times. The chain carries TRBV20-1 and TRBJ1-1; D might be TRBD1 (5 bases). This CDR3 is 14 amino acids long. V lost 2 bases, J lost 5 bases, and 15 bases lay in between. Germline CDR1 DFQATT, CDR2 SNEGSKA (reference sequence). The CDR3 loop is CSARTWGRSTEAFF. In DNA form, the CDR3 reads TGCAGTGCTAGAACTTGGGGCAGATCGACTGAAGCTTTCTTT.

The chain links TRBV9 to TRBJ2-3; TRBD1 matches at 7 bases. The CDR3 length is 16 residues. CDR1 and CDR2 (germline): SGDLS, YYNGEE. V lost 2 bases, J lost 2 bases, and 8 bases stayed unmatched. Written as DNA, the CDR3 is TGTGCCAGCAGCGTTCGACAGGGTTACCCCACAGATACGCAGTATTTT. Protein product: CASSVRQGYPTDTQYF.

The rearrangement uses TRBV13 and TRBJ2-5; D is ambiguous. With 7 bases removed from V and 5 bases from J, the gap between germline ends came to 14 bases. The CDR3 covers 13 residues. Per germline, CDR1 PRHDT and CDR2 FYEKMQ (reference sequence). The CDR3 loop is CASTERLQETQYF. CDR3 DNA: TGTGCCAGCACGGAAAGGCTTCAGGAGACCCAGTACTTC.

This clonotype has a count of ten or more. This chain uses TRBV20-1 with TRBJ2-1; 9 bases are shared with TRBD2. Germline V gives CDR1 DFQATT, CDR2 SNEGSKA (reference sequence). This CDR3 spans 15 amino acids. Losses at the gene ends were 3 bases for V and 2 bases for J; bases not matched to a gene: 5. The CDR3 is CSASRLAGTYNEQFF. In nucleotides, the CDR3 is TGCAGTGCTAGTAGGCTAGCGGGAACCTACAATGAGCAGTTCTTC.

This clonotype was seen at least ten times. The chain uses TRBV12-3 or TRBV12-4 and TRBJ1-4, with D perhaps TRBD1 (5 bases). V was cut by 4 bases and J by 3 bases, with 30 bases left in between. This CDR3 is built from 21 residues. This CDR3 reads CASSCFNSGPPILGPNEKLFF. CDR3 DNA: TGTGCCAGCAGTTGTTTCAACTCGGGACCCCCTATCCTCGGACCTAATGAAAAACTGTTTTTT.

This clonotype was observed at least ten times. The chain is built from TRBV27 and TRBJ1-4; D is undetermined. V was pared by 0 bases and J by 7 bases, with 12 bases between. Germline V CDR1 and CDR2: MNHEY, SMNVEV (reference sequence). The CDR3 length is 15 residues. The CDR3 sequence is CASSLSGGPAEKLFF. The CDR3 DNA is TGTGCCAGCAGTTTATCCGGTGGTCCGGCTGAAAAACTGTTTTTT.

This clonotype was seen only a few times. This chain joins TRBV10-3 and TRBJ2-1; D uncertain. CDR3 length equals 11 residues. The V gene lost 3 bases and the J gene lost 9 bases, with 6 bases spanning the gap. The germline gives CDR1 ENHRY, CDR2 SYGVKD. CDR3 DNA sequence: TGTGCCATCAGTGATGTAGGTGAGCAGTTCTTC. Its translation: CAISDVGEQFF.

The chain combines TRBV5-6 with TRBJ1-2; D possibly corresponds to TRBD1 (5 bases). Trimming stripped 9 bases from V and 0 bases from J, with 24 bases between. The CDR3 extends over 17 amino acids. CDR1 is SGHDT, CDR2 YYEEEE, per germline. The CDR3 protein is CAMSPGLLGTTNYGYTF. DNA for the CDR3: TGTGCCATGAGCCCCGGGCTCCTCGGGACGACTAACTATGGCTACACCTTC.

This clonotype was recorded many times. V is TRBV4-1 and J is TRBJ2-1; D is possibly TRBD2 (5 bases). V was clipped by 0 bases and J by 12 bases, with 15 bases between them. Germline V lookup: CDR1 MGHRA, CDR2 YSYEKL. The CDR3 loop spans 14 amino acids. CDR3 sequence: CASSQDRGRPGQFF. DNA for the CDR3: TGCGCCAGCAGCCAAGATCGAGGGCGGCCCGGGCAGTTCTTC.